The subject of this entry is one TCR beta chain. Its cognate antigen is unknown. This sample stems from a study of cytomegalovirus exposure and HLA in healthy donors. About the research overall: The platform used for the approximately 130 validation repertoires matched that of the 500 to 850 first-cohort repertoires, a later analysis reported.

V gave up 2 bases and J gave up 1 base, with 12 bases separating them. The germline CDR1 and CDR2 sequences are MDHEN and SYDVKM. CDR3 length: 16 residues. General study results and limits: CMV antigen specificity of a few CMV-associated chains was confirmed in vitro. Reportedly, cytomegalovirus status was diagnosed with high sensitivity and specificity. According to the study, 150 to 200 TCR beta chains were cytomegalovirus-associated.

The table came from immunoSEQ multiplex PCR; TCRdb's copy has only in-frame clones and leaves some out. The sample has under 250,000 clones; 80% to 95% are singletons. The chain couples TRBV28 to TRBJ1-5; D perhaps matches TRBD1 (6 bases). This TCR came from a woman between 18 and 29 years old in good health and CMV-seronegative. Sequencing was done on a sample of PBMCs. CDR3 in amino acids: CASSLRLGASNQPQHF. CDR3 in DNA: TGTGCCAGCAGTTTAAGGCTGGGGGCGAGCAATCAGCCCCAGCATTTT.